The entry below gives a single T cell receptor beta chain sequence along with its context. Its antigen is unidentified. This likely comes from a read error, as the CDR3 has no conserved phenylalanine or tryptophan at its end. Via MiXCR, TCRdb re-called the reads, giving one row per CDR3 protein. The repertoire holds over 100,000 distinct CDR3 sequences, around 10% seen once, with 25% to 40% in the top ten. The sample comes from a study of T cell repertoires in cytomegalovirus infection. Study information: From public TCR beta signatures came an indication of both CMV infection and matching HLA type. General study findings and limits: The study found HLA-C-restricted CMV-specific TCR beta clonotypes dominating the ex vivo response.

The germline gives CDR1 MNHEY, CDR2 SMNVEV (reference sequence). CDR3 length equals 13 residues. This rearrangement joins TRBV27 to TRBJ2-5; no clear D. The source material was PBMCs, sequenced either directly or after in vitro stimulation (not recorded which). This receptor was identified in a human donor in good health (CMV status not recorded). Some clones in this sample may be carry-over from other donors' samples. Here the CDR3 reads CSSSPPGQETQYV. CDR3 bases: TGTTCCAGCAGCCCCCCCGGCCAAGAGACCCAGTACGTC.